Listed below are T cell receptor beta chains from one sample, sequenced in a study of cytomegalovirus exposure and HLA in healthy donors. Assay used: immunoSEQ multiplex PCR; TCRdb lists only in-frame clones, some missing. The sample includes about 93,000 clones, less than 80% of them seen just once. Input material: PBMCs. These receptors were obtained from a woman aged 40 to 49 in good health and CMV-seronegative. The CDR3 runs from the conserved cysteine through the conserved F or W. A D gene is named only where the DNA matches it firmly. Only part of the rows carry a size: once, few, many, or a class if the clone is expanded.

D	size	V	J	CDR3	DNA
.	.	TRBV19	TRBJ1-2	CASTESNNYGYTF	TGTGCCAGTACAGAATCGAATAACTATGGCTACACCTTC
TRBD1	.	TRBV5-1	TRBJ2-6	CASSLGGTGGSSGANVLTF	TGCGCCAGCAGCTTGGGGGGGACAGGTGGGAGCTCTGGGGCCAACGTCCTGACTTTC
.	.	TRBV7-9	TRBJ2-7	CASSPQTGSYEQYF	TGTGCCAGCAGCCCCCAGACAGGTTCCTACGAGCAGTACTTC
.	large	TRBV5-1	TRBJ1-2	CASSFDKTYGYTF	TGCGCCAGCAGCTTTGACAAGACCTATGGCTACACCTTC
TRBD2	few	TRBV5-6	TRBJ2-7	CASSYRRGAGYGEQYF	TGTGCCAGCAGCTACAGGCGGGGAGCGGGATATGGGGAGCAGTACTTC
.	.	TRBV27	TRBJ2-5	CASSLLGWSQPQETQYF	TGTGCCAGCAGTTTACTCGGGTGGAGCCAGCCACAAGAGACCCAGTACTTC
TRBD1	.	TRBV6-4	TRBJ1-2	CASSDGQGGYGYTF	TGTGCCAGCAGTGACGGACAGGGGGGCTATGGCTACACCTTC
.	.	TRBV5-4	TRBJ1-5	CASSDGGSLSNQPQHF	TGTGCCAGCAGCGACGGGGGTAGTTTGAGCAATCAGCCCCAGCATTTT
TRBD2	.	TRBV7-8	TRBJ2-7	CASSSLAASGSIYEQYF	TGTGCCAGCAGCTCTCTCGCCGCTAGCGGGAGTATCTACGAGCAGTACTTC
.	.	TRBV6-4	TRBJ1-1	CASSEDTENTEAFF	TGTGCCAGCAGTGAAGACACGGAGAACACTGAAGCTTTCTTT
TRBD2	.	TRBV7-9	TRBJ2-3	CASSFGTSGGTQYF	TGTGCCAGCAGCTTCGGGACTAGCGGGGGGACGCAGTATTTT
TRBD2	.	TRBV28	TRBJ2-1	CASRSSGSFYEQFF	TGTGCCAGCAGGTCTAGCGGGAGTTTCTATGAGCAGTTCTTC
TRBD1	.	TRBV7-2	TRBJ2-3	CASSLDRGRADTQYF	TGTGCCAGCAGCCTTGACAGGGGGAGGGCAGATACGCAGTATTTT
.	.	TRBV25-1	TRBJ2-3	CASSESDFLTDTQYF	TGTGCCAGCAGTGAATCGGACTTTCTCACAGATACGCAGTATTTT
TRBD2	.	TRBV5-4	TRBJ2-2	CASSTSENTGELFF	TGTGCCAGCAGCACTAGCGAGAACACCGGGGAGCTGTTTTTT
TRBD1	few	TRBV4-1	TRBJ1-2	CASSQSPGQGHGYTF	TGCGCCAGCAGCCAATCACCGGGACAGGGCCATGGCTACACCTTC
TRBD2	.	TRBV29-1	TRBJ2-1	CSVPLAGPYNEQFF	TGCAGCGTACCCCTAGCGGGACCCTACAATGAGCAGTTCTTC
TRBD2	.	TRBV18	TRBJ2-3	CASSPISGRHTDTQYF	TGTGCCAGCTCACCGATTAGCGGGAGGCACACAGATACGCAGTATTTT
.	.	TRBV29-1	TRBJ2-7	CSVSGGPLYEQYF	TGCAGCGTGTCCGGAGGGCCGTTGTACGAGCAGTACTTC
TRBD1	.	TRBV27	TRBJ1-2	CASSSLTGGGGYTF	TGTGCCAGCAGTTCCCTAACAGGGGGCGGCGGCTACACCTTC
TRBD1	.	TRBV2	TRBJ2-6	CASLGGQGAPGANVLTF	TGTGCCAGCTTAGGGGGACAGGGGGCGCCAGGGGCCAACGTCCTGACTTTC
TRBD1	once	TRBV11-1	TRBJ2-5	CASSYPRQGETGGQETQYF	TGTGCCAGCAGCTACCCCAGGCAGGGGGAGACAGGGGGCCAAGAGACCCAGTACTTC
TRBD2	.	TRBV19	TRBJ2-2	CASSRWASGSSTGELFF	TGTGCCAGTAGTAGGTGGGCTAGCGGGAGTAGCACCGGGGAGCTGTTTTTT